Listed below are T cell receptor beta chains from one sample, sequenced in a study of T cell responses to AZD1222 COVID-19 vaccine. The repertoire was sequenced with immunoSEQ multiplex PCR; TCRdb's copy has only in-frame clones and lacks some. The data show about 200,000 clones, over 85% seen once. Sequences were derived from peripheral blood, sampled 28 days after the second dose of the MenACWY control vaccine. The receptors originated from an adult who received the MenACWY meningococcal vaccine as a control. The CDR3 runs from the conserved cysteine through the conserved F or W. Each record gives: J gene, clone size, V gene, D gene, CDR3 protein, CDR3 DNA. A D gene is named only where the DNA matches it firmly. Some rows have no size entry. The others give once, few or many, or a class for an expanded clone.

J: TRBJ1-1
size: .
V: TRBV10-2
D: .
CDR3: CASSETGRNTEAFF
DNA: TGCGCCAGCAGTGAGACAGGACGGAACACTGAAGCTTTCTTT

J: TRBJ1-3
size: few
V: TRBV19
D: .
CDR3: CASSIGTASGNTIYF
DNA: TGTGCCAGTAGTATAGGGACAGCCTCTGGAAACACCATATATTTT

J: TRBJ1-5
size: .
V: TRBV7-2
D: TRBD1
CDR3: CASSVDRGRNQPQHF
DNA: TGTGCCAGCAGCGTGGACAGGGGGCGAAATCAGCCCCAGCATTTT

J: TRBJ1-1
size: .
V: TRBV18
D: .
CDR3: CASSPRKDLMNTEAFF
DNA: TGTGCCAGCTCACCACGAAAGGATCTCATGAACACTGAAGCTTTCTTT

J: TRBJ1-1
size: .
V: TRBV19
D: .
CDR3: CASSIAATEAFF
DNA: TGTGCCAGTAGTATCGCGGCCACTGAAGCTTTCTTT

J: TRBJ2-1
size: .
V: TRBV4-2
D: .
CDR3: CASSPPGLWGNEQFF
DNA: TGTGCCAGCAGCCCCCCGGGCCTCTGGGGAAATGAGCAGTTCTTC

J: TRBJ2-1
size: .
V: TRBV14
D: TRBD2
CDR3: CASSQKSNPTSGARNEQFF
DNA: TGTGCCAGCAGCCAAAAATCCAACCCCACTAGCGGAGCGAGGAATGAGCAGTTCTTC

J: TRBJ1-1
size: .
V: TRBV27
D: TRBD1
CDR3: CASSSPGQGVTEAFF
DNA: TGTGCCAGCAGTTCACCGGGACAGGGGGTCACTGAAGCTTTCTTT

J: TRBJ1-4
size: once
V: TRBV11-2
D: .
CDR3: CASSLGQAVEKLFF
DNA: TGTGCCAGCAGCTTAGGACAGGCGGTTGAAAAACTGTTTTTT

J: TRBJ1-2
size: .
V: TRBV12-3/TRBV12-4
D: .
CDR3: CASSRTSDYGYTF
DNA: TGTGCCAGCAGTCGGACTTCGGACTATGGCTACACCTTC

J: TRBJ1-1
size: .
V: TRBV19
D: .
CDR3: CASSTVVGVTEAFF
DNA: TGTGCCAGTAGTACGGTCGTAGGAGTCACTGAAGCTTTCTTT

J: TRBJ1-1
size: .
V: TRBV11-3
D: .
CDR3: CASSLGAPNTEAFF
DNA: TGTGCCAGCAGCTTAGGGGCACCGAACACTGAAGCTTTCTTT

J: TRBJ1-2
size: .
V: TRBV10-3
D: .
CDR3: CAISESRGAGGYTF
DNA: TGTGCCATCAGTGAGTCACGGGGCGCGGGCGGCTACACCTTC

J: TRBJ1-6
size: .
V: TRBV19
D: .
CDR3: CASSSVSPRFNSPLHF
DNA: TGTGCCAGTAGTTCGGTCTCACCGAGGTTTAATTCACCCCTCCACTTT

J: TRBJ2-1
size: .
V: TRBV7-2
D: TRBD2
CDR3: CASSSPTSGRAYEQFF
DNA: TGTGCCAGCAGCTCCCCGACTAGCGGGAGGGCCTATGAGCAGTTCTTC

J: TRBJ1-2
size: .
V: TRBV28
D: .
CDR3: CAVTGGVERGYTF
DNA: TGTGCTGTTACTGGCGGGGTAGAAAGGGGCTACACCTTC

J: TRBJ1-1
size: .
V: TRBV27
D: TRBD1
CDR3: CASINRQGRRDTEAFF
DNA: TGTGCCAGCATCAACCGACAGGGGCGTAGGGACACTGAAGCTTTCTTT

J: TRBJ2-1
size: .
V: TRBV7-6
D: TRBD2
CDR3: CASSPPGRGSNEQFF
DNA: TGTGCCAGCAGCCCTCCAGGCCGCGGGAGCAATGAGCAGTTCTTC

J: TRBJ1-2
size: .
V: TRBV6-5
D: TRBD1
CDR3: CASTLGTGRAYTF
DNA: TGTGCCAGCACCCTCGGGACAGGGAGGGCCTACACCTTC

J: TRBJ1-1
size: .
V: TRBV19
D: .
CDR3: CASSIGGVGAEAFF
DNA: TGTGCCAGTAGTATAGGGGGGGTCGGGGCTGAAGCTTTCTTT

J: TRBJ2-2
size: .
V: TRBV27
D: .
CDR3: CASGGHPGRNTGELFF
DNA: TGTGCCAGCGGAGGACACCCAGGACGGAACACCGGGGAGCTGTTTTTT

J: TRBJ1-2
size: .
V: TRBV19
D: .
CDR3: CASTDSSGPYGYTF
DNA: TGTGCCAGTACCGACAGTAGCGGGCCTTATGGCTACACCTTC

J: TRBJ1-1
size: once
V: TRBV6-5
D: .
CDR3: CASSLIGSKNTEAFF
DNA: TGTGCCAGCAGTCTGATAGGCAGCAAGAACACTGAAGCTTTCTTT

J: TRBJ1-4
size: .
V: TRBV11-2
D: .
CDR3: CASSSPPGPSGEKLFF
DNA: TGTGCCAGCAGCTCGCCCCCGGGACCGTCTGGGGAAAAACTGTTTTTT

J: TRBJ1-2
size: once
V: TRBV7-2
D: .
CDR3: CASSLKGPSFSPGYTF
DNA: TGTGCCAGCAGCTTAAAAGGGCCCTCATTCTCCCCCGGCTACACCTTC

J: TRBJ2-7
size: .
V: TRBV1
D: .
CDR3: CTSSQGGRYSYEQYF
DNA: TGCACCAGCAGCCAAGGCGGGAGGTACTCCTACGAGCAGTACTTC

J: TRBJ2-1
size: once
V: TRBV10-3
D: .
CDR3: CAITSNNEQFF
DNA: TGTGCCATCACAAGCAACAATGAGCAGTTCTTC

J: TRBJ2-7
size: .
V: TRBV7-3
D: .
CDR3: CASSSFYEQYF
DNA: TGTGCCAGCAGCTCCTTCTACGAGCAGTACTTC

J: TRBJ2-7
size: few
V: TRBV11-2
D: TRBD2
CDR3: CASSLGGGSYEQYF
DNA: TGTGCCAGCAGCTTAGGGGGGGGCTCCTACGAGCAGTACTTC

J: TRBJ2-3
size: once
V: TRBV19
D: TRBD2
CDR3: CASSLLAGGNTDTQYF
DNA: TGTGCCAGTAGTTTACTAGCGGGAGGGAACACAGATACGCAGTATTTT

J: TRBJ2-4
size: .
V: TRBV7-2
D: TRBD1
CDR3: CASSPDRVGIQYF
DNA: TGTGCCAGCAGCCCGGACAGGGTAGGCATTCAGTACTTC

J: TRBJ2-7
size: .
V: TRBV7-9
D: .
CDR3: CASRRGERQSYEQYF
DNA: TGTGCCAGCAGAAGAGGGGAGCGGCAATCCTACGAGCAGTACTTC

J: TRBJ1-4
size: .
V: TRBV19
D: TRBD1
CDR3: CASSARLLQGGAEKLFF
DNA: TGTGCCAGTAGTGCCAGACTACTACAGGGGGGGGCTGAAAAACTGTTTTTT

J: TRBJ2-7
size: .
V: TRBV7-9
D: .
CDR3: CASSLGGNHEQYF
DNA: TGTGCCAGCAGCTTAGGGGGTAACCACGAGCAGTACTTC

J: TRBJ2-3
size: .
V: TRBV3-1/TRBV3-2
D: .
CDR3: CASSQAGKESTDTQYF
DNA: TGTGCCAGCAGCCAAGCGGGGAAAGAAAGCACAGATACGCAGTATTTT

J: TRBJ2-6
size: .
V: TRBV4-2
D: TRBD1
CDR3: CASSQAGTGGLSGANVLTF
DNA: TGTGCCAGCAGCCAAGCGGGGACAGGGGGCCTCTCTGGGGCCAACGTCCTGACTTTC

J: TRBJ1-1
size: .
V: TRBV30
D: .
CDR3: CAWSPIGMRRDTEAFF
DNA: TGTGCCTGGAGTCCGATTGGGATGAGACGGGACACTGAAGCTTTCTTT

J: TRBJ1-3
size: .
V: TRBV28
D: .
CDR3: CALRGGGNTIYF
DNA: TGTGCCCTTAGGGGGGGCGGAAACACCATATATTTT

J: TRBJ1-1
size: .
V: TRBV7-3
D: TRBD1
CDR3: CASSPGQANTEAFF
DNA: TGTGCCAGCAGTCCCGGACAGGCAAACACTGAAGCTTTCTTT

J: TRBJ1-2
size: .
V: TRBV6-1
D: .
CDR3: CASSDTGGYTF
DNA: TGTGCCAGCAGTGACACCGGTGGCTACACCTTC

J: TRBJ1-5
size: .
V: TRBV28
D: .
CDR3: CASSFSGPLVIQPQHF
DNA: TGTGCCAGCAGTTTTTCCGGGCCGTTGGTGATACAGCCCCAGCATTTT

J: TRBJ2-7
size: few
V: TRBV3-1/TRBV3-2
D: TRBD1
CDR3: CASSQVQGNEQYF
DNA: TGTGCCAGCAGCCAAGTACAGGGGAACGAGCAGTACTTC

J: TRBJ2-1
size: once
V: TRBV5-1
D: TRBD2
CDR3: CASSLASGSGYNEQFF
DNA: TGCGCCAGCAGCTTGGCTAGCGGGAGTGGGTACAATGAGCAGTTCTTC

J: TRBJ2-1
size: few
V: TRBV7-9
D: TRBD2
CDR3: CASSMSGSSYNEQFF
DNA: TGTGCCAGCAGCATGAGCGGGAGCTCCTACAATGAGCAGTTCTTC

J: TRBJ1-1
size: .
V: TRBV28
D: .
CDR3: CASSLADRLEAFF
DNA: TGTGCCAGCAGTTTAGCTGACAGACTAGAAGCTTTCTTT

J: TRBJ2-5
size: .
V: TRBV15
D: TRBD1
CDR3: CATSRVISTGGETQYF
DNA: TGTGCCACCAGCAGAGTTATATCGACAGGGGGAGAGACCCAGTACTTC

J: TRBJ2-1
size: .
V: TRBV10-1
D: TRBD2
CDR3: CASSETSGRADDYNEQFF
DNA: TGCGCCAGCAGTGAGACTAGCGGGAGGGCCGATGACTACAATGAGCAGTTCTTC

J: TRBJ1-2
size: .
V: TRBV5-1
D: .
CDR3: CASSLDSGRGGYTF
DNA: TGCGCCAGCAGCTTGGATTCGGGGCGGGGTGGCTACACCTTC

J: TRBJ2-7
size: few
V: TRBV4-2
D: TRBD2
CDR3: CASSPNSGRSYEQYF
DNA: TGTGCCAGCAGCCCAAATAGCGGGCGAAGCTACGAGCAGTACTTC

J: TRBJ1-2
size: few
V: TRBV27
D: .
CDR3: CASQAGQNYGYTF
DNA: TGTGCCAGTCAGGCAGGGCAGAACTATGGCTACACCTTC

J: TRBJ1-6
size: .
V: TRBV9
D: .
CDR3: CASSVGGTDSPLHF
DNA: TGTGCCAGCAGCGTAGGGGGGACGGATTCACCCCTCCACTTT